This TCR beta chain is drawn from a study of T cells after yellow fever vaccination. One entry per CDR3 protein, called by TCRdb with MiXCR from the 5' RACE reads. The repertoire consists of around 320,000 distinct CDR3 sequences, with approximately 10% occurring once and the leading ten covering about 3.5%. V dropped 5 bases and J dropped 6; count of bases not matched to a gene: 10. This CDR3 has 15 amino acids. This TCR came from a man between 18 and 29 years old who received the YFV17D yellow fever vaccine. The sample consisted of CD4+ T cells sorted from PBMCs, taken 5 days after the yellow fever booster vaccination. This chain uses TRBV12-3 or TRBV12-4 with TRBJ2-7, with 10 bases matching TRBD1. The CDR3 loop is CASSRAGTGAFEQYF. CDR3 nucleotide sequence: TGTGCCAGCAGTAGAGCCGGGACAGGGGCGTTCGAGCAGTACTTC.